This T cell receptor (beta chain) was documented in a study of blood T cell repertoires in COVID-19. Study-level information: T cells, B-cell-depleted T cells, or PBMCs provided the cDNA or gDNA that served as material.

In the original analysis: Reference gene primer amplification gave nucleated cell count estimates. Sequencing used immunoSEQ multiplex PCR; TCRdb keeps in-frame clones, though not all of them. V and J calls and clone size are as listed in that table; D and trimming were resolved from the DNA. Found here are 300,000 to 450,000 clones, approximately 87% of them singletons; the top ten hold 2% to 2.5%. Trimming cost V 1 base and J 4 bases, with 11 bases left between them. Germline loops: CDR1 MNHEY, CDR2 SMNVEV (reference sequence). This CDR3 contains 15 residues. The chain combines TRBV27 with TRBJ2-1; possible D gene TRBD1, 6 bases. Material: peripheral blood. The receptor was isolated from an older woman with COVID-19, enrolled during active disease. The CDR3 nucleotides are TGTGCCAGCAGTTTATTCCCGGACAGTTACAATGAGCAGTTCTTC. Protein product: CASSLFPDSYNEQFF.